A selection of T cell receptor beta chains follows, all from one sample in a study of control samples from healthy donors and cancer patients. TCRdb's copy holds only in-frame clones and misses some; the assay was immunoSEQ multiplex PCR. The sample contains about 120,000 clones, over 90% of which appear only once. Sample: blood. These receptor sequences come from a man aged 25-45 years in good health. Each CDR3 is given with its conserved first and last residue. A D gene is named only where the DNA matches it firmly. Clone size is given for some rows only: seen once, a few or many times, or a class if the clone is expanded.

cdr3_nt: TGCAGTGCTTTGGGCACAGATACGCAGTATTTT
cdr3_aa: CSALGTDTQYF
clone_size: .
j_call: TRBJ2-3
v_call: TRBV20-1
d_call: .

cdr3_nt: TGTGCCAGCAGTTTAGGGACAGCGAAGCGGACCTTC
cdr3_aa: CASSLGTAKRTF
clone_size: .
j_call: TRBJ1-2
v_call: TRBV12-3/TRBV12-4
d_call: .

cdr3_nt: TGTGCCAGCAGTTACTCGGGGAGGGGGCCGAACACTGAAGCTTTCTTT
cdr3_aa: CASSYSGRGPNTEAFF
clone_size: .
j_call: TRBJ1-1
v_call: TRBV6-6
d_call: TRBD1

cdr3_nt: TGTGCCAGCTCACCGGACAGGGACAGCACAGATACGCAGTATTTT
cdr3_aa: CASSPDRDSTDTQYF
clone_size: once
j_call: TRBJ2-3
v_call: TRBV18
d_call: TRBD1

cdr3_nt: TGTGCCAGTACGGCGGGTGATGCCAACGTCCTGACTTTC
cdr3_aa: CASTAGDANVLTF
clone_size: .
j_call: TRBJ2-6
v_call: TRBV19
d_call: .

cdr3_nt: TGTGCCAGCAGCGGAACAGGGCTGAACACTGAAGCTTTCTTT
cdr3_aa: CASSGTGLNTEAFF
clone_size: .
j_call: TRBJ1-1
v_call: TRBV9
d_call: .

cdr3_nt: TGTGCCTGGAGTATTTCCGGGACAGGGGGGACCGGGGAGCTGTTTTTT
cdr3_aa: CAWSISGTGGTGELFF
clone_size: .
j_call: TRBJ2-2
v_call: TRBV30
d_call: TRBD1

cdr3_nt: TGTGCCAGCAGCCTACAGGGGGTCGATGGCTACACCTTC
cdr3_aa: CASSLQGVDGYTF
clone_size: .
j_call: TRBJ1-2
v_call: TRBV5-5
d_call: TRBD1

cdr3_nt: TGTGCCATTAAGACAGGAATGAACACTGAAGCTTTCTTT
cdr3_aa: CAIKTGMNTEAFF
clone_size: .
j_call: TRBJ1-1
v_call: TRBV10-3
d_call: .

cdr3_nt: TGTGCCAGCACCTACGCTACCGGGGAGCTGTTTTTT
cdr3_aa: CASTYATGELFF
clone_size: .
j_call: TRBJ2-2
v_call: TRBV28
d_call: .

cdr3_nt: TGTGCCAGCAGACCTCTGGGTGTGAACACTGAAGCTTTCTTT
cdr3_aa: CASRPLGVNTEAFF
clone_size: .
j_call: TRBJ1-1
v_call: TRBV4-2
d_call: .

cdr3_nt: TGTGCCAGCAGCGTAGGGGGACAGGGTACCAATGAGCAGTTCTTC
cdr3_aa: CASSVGGQGTNEQFF
clone_size: .
j_call: TRBJ2-1
v_call: TRBV9
d_call: TRBD1

cdr3_nt: TGCGCCAGCAACCTGGATGGGCAGAGCGTTACCTATGGCTACACCTTC
cdr3_aa: CASNLDGQSVTYGYTF
clone_size: .
j_call: TRBJ1-2
v_call: TRBV4-1
d_call: .

cdr3_nt: TGTGCCAGCAGTCCACGACAGGGCTTGGGGTCACCCCTCCACTTT
cdr3_aa: CASSPRQGLGSPLHF
clone_size: .
j_call: TRBJ1-6
v_call: TRBV6-5
d_call: TRBD1

cdr3_nt: TGTGCCAGCAGTCCCCCGGGACAGGGGCGCTCTGGCTACACCTTC
cdr3_aa: CASSPPGQGRSGYTF
clone_size: once
j_call: TRBJ1-2
v_call: TRBV6-5
d_call: TRBD1

cdr3_nt: TGTGCCAGCTCACCACCTACCGGGTCCTATGGCTACACCTTC
cdr3_aa: CASSPPTGSYGYTF
clone_size: .
j_call: TRBJ1-2
v_call: TRBV18
d_call: .

cdr3_nt: TGTGCCAGCAGCGGCCATGGGGGGAAGTACAATGAGCAGTTCTTC
cdr3_aa: CASSGHGGKYNEQFF
clone_size: .
j_call: TRBJ2-1
v_call: TRBV9
d_call: .

cdr3_nt: TGTGCCAGCAGCTCACAGGGCTGGGGCACCATATATTTT
cdr3_aa: CASSSQGWGTIYF
clone_size: .
j_call: TRBJ1-3
v_call: TRBV7-2
d_call: .

cdr3_nt: TGTGCCAGCAGCTTGGGGGTCGGGGGAGAGCAGTACTTC
cdr3_aa: CASSLGVGGEQYF
clone_size: .
j_call: TRBJ2-7
v_call: TRBV5-6
d_call: .

cdr3_nt: TGTGCCAGCAGTCAGGGGCAAGGTCAGCCCCAGCATTTT
cdr3_aa: CASSQGQGQPQHF
clone_size: .
j_call: TRBJ1-5
v_call: TRBV27
d_call: .

cdr3_nt: TGTGCCAGCACAATTCCTTGGCTAGATACGCAGTATTTT
cdr3_aa: CASTIPWLDTQYF
clone_size: .
j_call: TRBJ2-3
v_call: TRBV6-5
d_call: .

cdr3_nt: TGTGCCAGCAGCCTCCGGACTAGTTCAGATACGCAGTATTTT
cdr3_aa: CASSLRTSSDTQYF
clone_size: .
j_call: TRBJ2-3
v_call: TRBV7-2
d_call: TRBD2

cdr3_nt: TGTGCCAGCAGCCCACGCCAGGTTCAGGGAGGGGCAGGGGAAGCAAATCAGCCCCAGCATTTT
cdr3_aa: CASSPRQVQGGAGEANQPQHF
clone_size: .
j_call: TRBJ1-5
v_call: TRBV27
d_call: .

cdr3_nt: TGCAGCGTTGACGCAGGCCGGGCGGAGACCCAGTACTTC
cdr3_aa: CSVDAGRAETQYF
clone_size: .
j_call: TRBJ2-5
v_call: TRBV29-1
d_call: .

cdr3_nt: TGCGCCAGCAGCTGGGGTAGGACACCCATCGGGGATACGCAGTATTTT
cdr3_aa: CASSWGRTPIGDTQYF
clone_size: .
j_call: TRBJ2-3
v_call: TRBV5-1
d_call: .

cdr3_nt: TGTGCCACCAGCAGAGATACAGGGTGGACCAAAAACATTCAGTACTTC
cdr3_aa: CATSRDTGWTKNIQYF
clone_size: .
j_call: TRBJ2-4
v_call: TRBV15
d_call: .

cdr3_nt: TGTGCCAGCAGCTTAGACGGGGGCACAGATACGCAGTATTTT
cdr3_aa: CASSLDGGTDTQYF
clone_size: once
j_call: TRBJ2-3
v_call: TRBV7-2
d_call: .

cdr3_nt: TGTGCCATCAGTGACAGGGGGGGGGAGACCCAGTACTTC
cdr3_aa: CAISDRGGETQYF
clone_size: .
j_call: TRBJ2-5
v_call: TRBV10-3
d_call: .

cdr3_nt: TGTGCCAGCAGCGTAGCTCAGGGGGGGACCGGGGAGCTGTTTTTT
cdr3_aa: CASSVAQGGTGELFF
clone_size: once
j_call: TRBJ2-2
v_call: TRBV9
d_call: .

cdr3_nt: TGTGCCACCAGTGAGTCTGGCAGCACAGATACGCAGTATTTT
cdr3_aa: CATSESGSTDTQYF
clone_size: .
j_call: TRBJ2-3
v_call: TRBV24-1
d_call: .

cdr3_nt: TGTGCCAGCAGCTTCCGACTAGCGGGTGTACAAGAGACCCAGTACTTC
cdr3_aa: CASSFRLAGVQETQYF
clone_size: .
j_call: TRBJ2-5
v_call: TRBV5-5
d_call: TRBD2

cdr3_nt: TGTGCCAGTAGGTTCGGGAGGTTTTTAATCCCCTACGAGCAGTACTTC
cdr3_aa: CASRFGRFLIPYEQYF
clone_size: .
j_call: TRBJ2-7
v_call: TRBV19
d_call: TRBD2

cdr3_nt: TGTGCCAGTAGTTTCGGTTTGGGGGAAAAACTGTTTTTT
cdr3_aa: CASSFGLGEKLFF
clone_size: .
j_call: TRBJ1-4
v_call: TRBV19
d_call: .

cdr3_nt: TGTGCCAGCAGCTTGCGGCTGGGGGGTAACACTGAAGCTTTCTTT
cdr3_aa: CASSLRLGGNTEAFF
clone_size: .
j_call: TRBJ1-1
v_call: TRBV11-2
d_call: .

cdr3_nt: TGTGCCACCAGCAGCGAAGTTGACACTGAAGCTTTCTTT
cdr3_aa: CATSSEVDTEAFF
clone_size: .
j_call: TRBJ1-1
v_call: TRBV15
d_call: .

cdr3_nt: TGTGCCAGCAGCAAAGGGGGGGACAGGAGGTATAGCAATCAGCCCCAGCATTTT
cdr3_aa: CASSKGGDRRYSNQPQHF
clone_size: .
j_call: TRBJ1-5
v_call: TRBV21-1
d_call: .